Described below is a single T cell receptor (beta chain) sequence and its context. Germline V gene sequence: CDR1 DFQATT, CDR2 SNEGSKA (reference sequence). The V end lost 6 bases, the J end lost 0 bases, and 18 bases lay between the germline ends. The CDR3 length is 16 residues. Unique molecular identifiers were incorporated when the TCRbeta library was constructed. TCRdb processed the PCR reads anew with MiXCR; each CDR3 protein has one entry. The sample yields a few hundred thousand distinct CDR3 sequences, approximately 13% seen once. This entry is derived from a study of T-cell reconstitution after alpha-beta-depleted transplantation in children.

Here the sequenced sample was PBMCs from the stem cell graft donor, taken from the stem cell graft. The receptor was isolated from a human donor who donated a stem cell graft to a child with combined immunodeficiency. The chain uses TRBV20-1 and TRBJ2-1; D might be TRBD1 or TRBD2, each matching 5 bases. The CDR3 DNA sequence: TGCAGTGCCGAGTTTTTTCGGGGCCCCTCCTACAATGAGCAGTTCTTC. It encodes CSAEFFRGPSYNEQFF.